These T cell receptor beta chains were read from a single sample in a study of cytomegalovirus exposure and HLA in healthy donors. Clones were read by immunoSEQ multiplex PCR, and TCRdb kept only the in-frame ones, dropping some. The data show around 170,000 clones, about 80% seen once. Sequenced material: PBMCs. The origin of the receptors is a woman aged 45-60 years in good health and CMV-seropositive. Each CDR3 is given without its conserved first and last residue.

V gene	J gene	CDR3 protein
TRBV7-2	TRBJ2-3	ASSFLAGGTDTQY
TRBV19	TRBJ1-6	ASTVYNSPLH
TRBV21-1	TRBJ1-2	ASSKGRGRNNT
TRBV30	TRBJ2-7	GVSGGLNYEQY
TRBV4-3	TRBJ2-5	ASSQVGGRETQY
TRBV20-1	TRBJ1-2	SAPGPYGYT
TRBV9	TRBJ2-1	ASSVEGTGLNEQF
TRBV7-2	TRBJ1-1	ASSLDTGTATEAF
TRBV15	TRBJ2-7	ATSKPDSPLEQY
TRBV5-4	TRBJ2-7	ASSSQASGGMEY
TRBV5-4	TRBJ1-1	ASVTGGVTEAF
TRBV7-5	TRBJ1-1	ARSLVSNLNTEAF
TRBV18	TRBJ1-3	ASSLQQGTGNTIY
TRBV27	TRBJ1-2	ASSSSRQGAYGYT
TRBV15	TRBJ2-1	ATSKGGTSHEQF
TRBV5-4	TRBJ2-5	ASSLAEGARETQY